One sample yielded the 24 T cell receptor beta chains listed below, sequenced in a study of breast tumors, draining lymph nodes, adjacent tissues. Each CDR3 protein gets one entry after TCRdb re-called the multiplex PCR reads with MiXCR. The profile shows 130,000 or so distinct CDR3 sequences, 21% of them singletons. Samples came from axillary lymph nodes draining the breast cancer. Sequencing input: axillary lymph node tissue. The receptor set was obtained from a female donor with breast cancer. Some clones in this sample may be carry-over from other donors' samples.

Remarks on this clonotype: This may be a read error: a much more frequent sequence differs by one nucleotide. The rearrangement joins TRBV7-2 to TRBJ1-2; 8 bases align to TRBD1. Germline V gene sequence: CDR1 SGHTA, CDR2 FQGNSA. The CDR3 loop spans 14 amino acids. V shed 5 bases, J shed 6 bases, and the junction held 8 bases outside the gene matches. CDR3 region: CASSPNRGLHGYTF. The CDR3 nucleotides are TGTGCCAGCAGCCCTAACAGGGGGTTGCATGGCTACACCTTC.

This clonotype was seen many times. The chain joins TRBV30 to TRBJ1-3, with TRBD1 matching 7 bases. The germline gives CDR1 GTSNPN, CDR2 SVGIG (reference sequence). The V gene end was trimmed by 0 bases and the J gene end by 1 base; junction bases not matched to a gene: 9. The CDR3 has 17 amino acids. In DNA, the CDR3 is TGTGCCTGGAGTGTGGGGTTTGAGGGGGCTTCTGGAAACACCATATATTTT. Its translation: CAWSVGFEGASGNTIYF. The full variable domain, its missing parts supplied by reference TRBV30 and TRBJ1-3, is SQTIHQWPATLVQPVGSPLSLECTVEGTSNPNLYWYRQAAGRGLQLLFYSVGIGQISSEVPQNLSASRPQDRQFILSSKKLLLSDSGFYLCAWSVGFEGASGNTIYFGEGSWLTVV.

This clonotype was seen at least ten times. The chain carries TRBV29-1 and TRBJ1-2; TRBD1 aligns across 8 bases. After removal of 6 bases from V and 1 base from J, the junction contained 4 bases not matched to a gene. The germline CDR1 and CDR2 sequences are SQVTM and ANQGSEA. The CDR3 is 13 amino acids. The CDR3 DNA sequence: TGCAGCGTCGGACAGGGAAGTAACTATGGCTACACCTTC. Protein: CSVGQGSNYGYTF.

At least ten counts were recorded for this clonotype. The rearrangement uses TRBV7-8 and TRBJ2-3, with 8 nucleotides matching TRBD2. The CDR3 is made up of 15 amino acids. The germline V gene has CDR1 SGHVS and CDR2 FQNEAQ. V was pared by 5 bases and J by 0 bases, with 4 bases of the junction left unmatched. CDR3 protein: CASSPRTSSTDTQYF. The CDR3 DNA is TGTGCCAGCAGCCCCCGGACTAGCAGCACAGATACGCAGTATTTT.

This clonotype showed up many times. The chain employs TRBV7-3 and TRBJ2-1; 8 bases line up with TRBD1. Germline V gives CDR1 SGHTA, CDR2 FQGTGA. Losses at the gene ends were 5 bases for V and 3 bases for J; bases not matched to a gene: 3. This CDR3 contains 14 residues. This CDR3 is CASSRTGNYNEQFF. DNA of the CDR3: TGTGCCAGCAGCCGGACAGGGAACTACAATGAGCAGTTCTTC.

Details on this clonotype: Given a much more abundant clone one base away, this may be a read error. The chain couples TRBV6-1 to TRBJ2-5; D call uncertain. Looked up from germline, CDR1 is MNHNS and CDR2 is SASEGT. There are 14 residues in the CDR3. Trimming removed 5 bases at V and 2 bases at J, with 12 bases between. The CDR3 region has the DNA TGTGCCAGCAGTAAAGGTCCCAGTCAAGAGACCCAGTACTTC. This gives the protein CASSKGPSQETQYF.

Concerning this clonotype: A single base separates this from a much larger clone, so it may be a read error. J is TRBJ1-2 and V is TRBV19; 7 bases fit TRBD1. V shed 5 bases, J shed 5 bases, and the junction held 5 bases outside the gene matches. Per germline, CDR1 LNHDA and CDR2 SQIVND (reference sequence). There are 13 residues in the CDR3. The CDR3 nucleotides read TGTGCCAGTAGTGTCGGGACAGCATATGGCTACACCTTC. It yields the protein CASSVGTAYGYTF.

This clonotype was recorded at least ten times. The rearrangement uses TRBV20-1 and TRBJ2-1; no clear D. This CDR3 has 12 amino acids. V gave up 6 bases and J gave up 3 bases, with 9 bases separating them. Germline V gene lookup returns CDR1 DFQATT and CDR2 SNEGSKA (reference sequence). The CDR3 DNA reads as TGCAGTGCATCCCAGAGCTACAATGAGCAGTTCTTC. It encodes CSASQSYNEQFF.

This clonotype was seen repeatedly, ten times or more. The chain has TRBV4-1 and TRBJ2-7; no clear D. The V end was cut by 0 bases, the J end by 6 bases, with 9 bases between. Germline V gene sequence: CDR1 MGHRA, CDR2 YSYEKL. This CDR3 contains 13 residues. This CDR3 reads CASSQDRWGEQYF. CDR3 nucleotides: TGCGCCAGCAGCCAAGATCGGTGGGGCGAGCAGTACTTC.

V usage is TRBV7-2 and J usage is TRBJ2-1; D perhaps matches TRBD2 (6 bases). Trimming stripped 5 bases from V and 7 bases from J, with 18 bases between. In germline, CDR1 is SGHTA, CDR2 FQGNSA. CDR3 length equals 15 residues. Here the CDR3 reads CASSQVGGVQNEQFF. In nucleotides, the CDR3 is TGTGCCAGCAGCCAGGTCGGGGGAGTTCAGAATGAGCAGTTCTTC.

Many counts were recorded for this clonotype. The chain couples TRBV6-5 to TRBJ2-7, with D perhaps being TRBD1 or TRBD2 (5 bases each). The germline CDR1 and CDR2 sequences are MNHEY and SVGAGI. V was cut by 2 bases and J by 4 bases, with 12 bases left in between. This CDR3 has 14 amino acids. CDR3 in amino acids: CASSYRGPGYEQYF. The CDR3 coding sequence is TGTGCCAGCAGTTACAGGGGTCCGGGATACGAGCAGTACTTC.

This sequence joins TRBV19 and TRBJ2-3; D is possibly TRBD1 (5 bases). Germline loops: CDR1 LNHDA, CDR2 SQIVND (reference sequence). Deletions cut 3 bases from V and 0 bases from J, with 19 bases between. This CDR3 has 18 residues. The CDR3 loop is CASSIIEAQGTSTDTQYF. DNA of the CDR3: TGTGCCAGTAGTATTATCGAAGCCCAGGGTACTAGCACAGATACGCAGTATTTT.

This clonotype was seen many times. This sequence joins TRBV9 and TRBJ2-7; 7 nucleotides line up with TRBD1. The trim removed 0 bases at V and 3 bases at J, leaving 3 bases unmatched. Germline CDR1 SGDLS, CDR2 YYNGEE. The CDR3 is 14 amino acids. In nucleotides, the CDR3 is TGTGCCAGCAGCGTAGCCGGGACAGACTACGAGCAGTACTTC. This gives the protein CASSVAGTDYEQYF.

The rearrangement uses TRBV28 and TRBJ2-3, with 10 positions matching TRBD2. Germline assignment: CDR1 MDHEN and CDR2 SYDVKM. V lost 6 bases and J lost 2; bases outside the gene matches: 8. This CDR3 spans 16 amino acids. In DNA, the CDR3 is TGTGCCAGCAGCCGTCCAGGACTAGCGGACACAGATACGCAGTATTTT. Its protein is CASSRPGLADTDTQYF. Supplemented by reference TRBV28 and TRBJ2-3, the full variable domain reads DVKVTQSSRYLVKRTGEKVFLECVQDMDHENMFWYRQDPGLGLRLIYFSYDVKMKEKGDIPEGYSVSREKKERFSLILESASTNQTSMYLCASSRPGLADTDTQYFGPGTRLTVL.

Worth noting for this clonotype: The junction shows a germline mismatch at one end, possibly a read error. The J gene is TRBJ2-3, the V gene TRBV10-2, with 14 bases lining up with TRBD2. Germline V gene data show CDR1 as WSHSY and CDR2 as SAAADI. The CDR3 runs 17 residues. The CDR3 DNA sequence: TGCGCCAGTAGTGACTTCGGGACTAGCGGGAGTCCAGATACGCCGTATTTT. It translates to CASSDFGTSGSPDTPYF.

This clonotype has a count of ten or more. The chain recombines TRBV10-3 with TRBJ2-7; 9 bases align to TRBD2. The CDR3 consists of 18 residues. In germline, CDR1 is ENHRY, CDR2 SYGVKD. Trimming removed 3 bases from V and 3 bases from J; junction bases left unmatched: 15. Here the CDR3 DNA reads TGTGCCATCAGTGACAGCGGGAGGCCCCAGAGGAGCTACTACGAGCAGTACTTC. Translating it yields CAISDSGRPQRSYYEQYF.

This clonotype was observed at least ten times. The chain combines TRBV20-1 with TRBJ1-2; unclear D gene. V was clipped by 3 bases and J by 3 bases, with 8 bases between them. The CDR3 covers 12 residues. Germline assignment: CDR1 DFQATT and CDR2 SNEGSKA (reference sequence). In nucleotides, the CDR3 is TGCAGTGCTAGTGACGGCGACTATGGCTACACCTTC. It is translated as CSASDGDYGYTF.

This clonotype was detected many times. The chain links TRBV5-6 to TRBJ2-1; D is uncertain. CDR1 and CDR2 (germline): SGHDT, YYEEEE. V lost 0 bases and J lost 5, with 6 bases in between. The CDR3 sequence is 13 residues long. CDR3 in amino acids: CASSLALNNEQFF. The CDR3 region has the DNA TGTGCCAGCAGCTTGGCTCTAAACAATGAGCAGTTCTTC. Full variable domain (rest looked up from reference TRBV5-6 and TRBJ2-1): DAGVTQSPTHLIKTRGQQVTLRCSPKSGHDTVSWYQQALGQGPQFIFQYYEEEERQRGNFPDRFSGHQFPNYSSELNVNALLLGDSALYLCASSLALNNEQFFGPGTRLTVL.

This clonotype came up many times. Here the CDR3 DNA reads TGCGCCAGCAGCCAAGGGGGAGGACAGGGCTATGGCTACACCTTC. Its protein is CASSQGGGQGYGYTF. V and J are TRBV4-1 and TRBJ1-2; 8 bases fit TRBD1. This CDR3 contains 15 residues. Germline V gene lookup returns CDR1 MGHRA and CDR2 YSYEKL. The V segment lost 1 base and the J segment 4 bases; nucleotides outside the gene matches: 5.

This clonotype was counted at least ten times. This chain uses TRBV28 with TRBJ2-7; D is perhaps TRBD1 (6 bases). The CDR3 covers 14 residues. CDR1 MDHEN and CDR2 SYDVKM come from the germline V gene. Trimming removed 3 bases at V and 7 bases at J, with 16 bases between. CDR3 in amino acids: CASSFTPGENEQYF. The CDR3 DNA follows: TGTGCCAGCAGTTTTACCCCAGGGGAAAATGAGCAGTACTTC.

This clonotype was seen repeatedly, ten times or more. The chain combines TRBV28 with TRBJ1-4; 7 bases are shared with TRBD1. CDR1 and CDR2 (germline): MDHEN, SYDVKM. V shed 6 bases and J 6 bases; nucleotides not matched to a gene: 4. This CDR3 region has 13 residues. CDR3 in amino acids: CASSGQVHEKLFF. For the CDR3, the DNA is TGTGCCAGCAGCGGACAGGTGCATGAAAAACTGTTTTTT.

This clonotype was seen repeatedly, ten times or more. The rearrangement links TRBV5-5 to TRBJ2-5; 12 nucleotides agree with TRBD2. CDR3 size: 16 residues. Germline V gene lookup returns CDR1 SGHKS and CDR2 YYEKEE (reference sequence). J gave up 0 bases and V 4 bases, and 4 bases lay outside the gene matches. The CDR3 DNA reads TGTGCCAGCAGCCACCGACTAGCGGGGGACCAAGAGACCCAGTACTTC. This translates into CASSHRLAGDQETQYF.

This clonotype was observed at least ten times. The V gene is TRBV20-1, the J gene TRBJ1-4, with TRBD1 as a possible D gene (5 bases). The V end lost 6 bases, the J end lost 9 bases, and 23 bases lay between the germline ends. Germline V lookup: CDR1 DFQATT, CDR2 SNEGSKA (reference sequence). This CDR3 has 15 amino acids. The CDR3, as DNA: TGCAGTGCCCAGATAAGCCGGGCCGGGACCCAAAAACTGTTTTTT. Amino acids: CSAQISRAGTQKLFF.

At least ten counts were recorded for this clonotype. The CDR3 bases are TGTGCCAGCAGCCGGGACAGGTCCCCAGATACGCAGTATTTT. This codes for CASSRDRSPDTQYF. The rearrangement uses TRBV3-1 and TRBJ2-3; 8 bases fit TRBD1. Trimming cost V 4 bases and J 4 bases; bases outside gene matches: 4. The CDR3 length is 14 residues. Germline V gene lookup returns CDR1 LGHDT and CDR2 YNNKEL (reference sequence).